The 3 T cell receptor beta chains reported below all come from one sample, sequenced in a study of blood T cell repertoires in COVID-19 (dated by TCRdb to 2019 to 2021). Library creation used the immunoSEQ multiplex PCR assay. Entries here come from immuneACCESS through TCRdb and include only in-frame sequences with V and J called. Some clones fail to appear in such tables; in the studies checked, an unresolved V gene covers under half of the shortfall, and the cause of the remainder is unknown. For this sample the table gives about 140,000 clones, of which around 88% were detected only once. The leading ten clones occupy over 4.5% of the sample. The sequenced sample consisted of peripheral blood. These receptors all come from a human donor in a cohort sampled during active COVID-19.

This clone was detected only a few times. The DNA for the CDR3 is TGCGCCAGCAGCTTGGCTTTAGGGGGCGGCTCTGAAGCTTTCTTT. Translation gives CASSLALGGGSEAFF. The V call is TRBV5-1, the J call TRBJ1-1; 7 bases are shared with TRBD1. Germline assignment: CDR1 SGHRS and CDR2 YFSETQ. The CDR3 sequence is 15 residues long. V trimming: 0 bases; J trimming: 6 bases; junction bases outside the gene matches: 8.

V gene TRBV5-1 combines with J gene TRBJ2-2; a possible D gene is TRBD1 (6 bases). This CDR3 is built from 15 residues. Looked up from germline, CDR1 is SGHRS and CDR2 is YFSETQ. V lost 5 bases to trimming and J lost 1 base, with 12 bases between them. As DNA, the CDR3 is TGCGCCAGCAGAAAGGGGGTCGGGAACACCGGGGAGCTGTTTTTT. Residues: CASRKGVGNTGELFF.

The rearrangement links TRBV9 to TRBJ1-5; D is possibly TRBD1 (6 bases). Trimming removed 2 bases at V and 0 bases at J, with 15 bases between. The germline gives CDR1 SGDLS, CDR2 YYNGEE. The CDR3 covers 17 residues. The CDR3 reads CASSVPWGHLSNQPQHF. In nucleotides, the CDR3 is TGTGCCAGCAGCGTCCCCTGGGGACATCTTAGCAATCAGCCCCAGCATTTT.